The sequence of this T cell receptor (beta chain) was determined in a study of shared clonotypes between healthy human individuals. The overall study: Each donor's CD8 memory used one plate, CD8 naive two, each CD4 subset three. Study-level points and caveats: Clonotypes not shared had lower generation probabilities than those common to all four donors.

Libraries were prepared by immunoSEQ multiplex PCR; TCRdb keeps only in-frame clonotypes and omits some of them. The table has a few million clones, approximately 96% seen once. Trimming removed 6 bases from V and 1 base from J; junction bases left unmatched: 6. Germline V gene lookup returns CDR1 WSHSY and CDR2 SAAADI. The length of the CDR3 is 15 residues. About this clone itself: No antigen is known for it.

The sequence derives from a man aged 18 to 30 in good health. The chain carries TRBV10-2 and TRBJ1-5; 7 bases align to TRBD1. The material sequenced was naive CD4+ T cells sorted from blood. Regarding subset: CD45RA+ positively selected. CDR3 sequence: CASREDRRSNQPQHF. The CDR3 DNA reads TGCGCCAGCAGAGAGGACAGGCGGAGCAATCAGCCCCAGCATTTT.